One T cell receptor (beta chain) is described in this entry. Original methodology: Amplification from reference gene primers served as the basis for estimated nucleated cell counts. Clones were sequenced by immunoSEQ multiplex PCR, and TCRdb holds only the in-frame ones, with some missing. V, J and clone size reflect that table, while D and trimming were determined from the DNA. The sample gives 130,000 to 150,000 clones, about four fifths of which show up once; approximately 9% is in the top ten. The data were obtained in a study of blood T cell repertoires in COVID-19. Study-wide context: From the United States, Italy and Spain came samples of acute and convalescent COVID-19. Sample material is recorded as cDNA or gDNA derived from T cells, B-cell-depleted T cells, or PBMCs.

Sequences were obtained from peripheral blood. This receptor was identified in a woman aged 80 or older in a cohort sampled during active or convalescent COVID-19.

CDR3 in DNA: TGTGCCAGCAGTTACCCCCCGGGGGGCAAGGAGCAGTTCTTC. It translates to CASSYPPGGKEQFF. V gene TRBV6-2 or TRBV6-3 combines with J gene TRBJ2-1; tentatively, D is TRBD2 (7 bases). Germline V gene lookup returns CDR1 MNHEY and CDR2 SVGEGT. This CDR3 region has 14 residues. The V and J ends lost 2 bases and 10 bases respectively, with 15 bases between them.